This T cell receptor beta chain came from a study of cytomegalovirus exposure and HLA in healthy donors. Study context: A data release that came early held tens of millions of unique TCRs from HLA-typed donors. Study outcomes and limitations: The authors reported that TCR beta sequences could predict HLA-A and HLA-B alleles. These predictions were accurate for most subjects in the first cohort. Sequencing depth roughly uniform across donors was assumed in presence/absence analyses. More clonal expansion characterized HLA-associated TCR beta chains than equally common others in a later analysis.

Both 60 Vbeta primers and 13 Jbeta primers went into the PCR. The assay was immunoSEQ multiplex PCR, and TCRdb's table has in-frame clones only and misses some. Of 150,000 to 200,000 clones in the sample, 80% to 85% were seen once. A note on this clone: The antigen remains undetermined.

Germline CDR1 reads SGHVS; CDR2 reads FQNEAQ. J gave up 3 bases and V 5 bases, and 12 bases lay outside the gene matches. CDR3 length equals 17 residues. Sequencing was carried out using PBMCs. The receptor was isolated from a woman younger than 30 in good health and CMV-seropositive. The rearrangement links TRBV7-8 to TRBJ2-5, with 10 bases identical to TRBD2. The DNA of the CDR3 is TGTGCCAGCAGCCCCGGGGGGGTAGCGGGGGGAAAAGAGACCCAGTACTTC. Translation gives CASSPGGVAGGKETQYF.